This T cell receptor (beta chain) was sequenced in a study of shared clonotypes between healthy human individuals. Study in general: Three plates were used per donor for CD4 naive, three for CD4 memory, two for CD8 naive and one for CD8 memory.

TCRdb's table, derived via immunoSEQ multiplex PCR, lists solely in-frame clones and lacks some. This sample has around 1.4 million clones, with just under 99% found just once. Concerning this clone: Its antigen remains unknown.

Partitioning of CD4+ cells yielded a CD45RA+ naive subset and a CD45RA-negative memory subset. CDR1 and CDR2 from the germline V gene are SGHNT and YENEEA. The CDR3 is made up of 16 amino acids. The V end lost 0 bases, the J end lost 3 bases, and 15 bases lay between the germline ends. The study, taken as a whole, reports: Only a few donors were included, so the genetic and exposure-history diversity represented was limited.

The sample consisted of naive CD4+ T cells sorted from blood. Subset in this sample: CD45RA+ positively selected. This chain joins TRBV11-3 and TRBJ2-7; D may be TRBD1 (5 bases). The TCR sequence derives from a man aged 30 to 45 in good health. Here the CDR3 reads CASSLESGSPIYEQYF. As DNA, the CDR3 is TGTGCCAGCAGCTTAGAATCAGGGTCCCCCATCTACGAGCAGTACTTC.